This TCR beta chain was recorded in a study of T-cell reconstitution after alpha-beta-depleted transplantation in children. Preparing the TCRbeta library involved the use of unique molecular identifiers. Each CDR3 protein gets one entry after TCRdb re-called the PCR reads with MiXCR. The sample yields about 260,000 distinct CDR3 sequences, approximately 8% seen once. This CDR3 is 12 amino acids long. Germline CDR1 DFQATT, CDR2 SNEGSKA (reference sequence). V was cut by 1 base and J by 4 bases, with 8 bases left in between. Study results and limitations: Among T cells one year after transplant, newly produced cells accounted for most counts and diversity.

This clonotype was counted ten times or more. Its antigen is currently unknown. The receptor comes from a male patient younger than 18 who had a stem cell transplant for acute lymphoblastic leukemia, so the T cells may come from the graft donor. This chain connects TRBV20-1 to TRBJ2-7; D gene uncertain. Material: PBMCs, mostly from graft donor cells, obtained 180 days after TCRalphabeta/CD19-depleted stem cell transplant. The CDR3 DNA sequence: TGCAGTGCTAGAGTCCCTAGATACGAGCAGTACTTC. Amino acids: CSARVPRYEQYF.